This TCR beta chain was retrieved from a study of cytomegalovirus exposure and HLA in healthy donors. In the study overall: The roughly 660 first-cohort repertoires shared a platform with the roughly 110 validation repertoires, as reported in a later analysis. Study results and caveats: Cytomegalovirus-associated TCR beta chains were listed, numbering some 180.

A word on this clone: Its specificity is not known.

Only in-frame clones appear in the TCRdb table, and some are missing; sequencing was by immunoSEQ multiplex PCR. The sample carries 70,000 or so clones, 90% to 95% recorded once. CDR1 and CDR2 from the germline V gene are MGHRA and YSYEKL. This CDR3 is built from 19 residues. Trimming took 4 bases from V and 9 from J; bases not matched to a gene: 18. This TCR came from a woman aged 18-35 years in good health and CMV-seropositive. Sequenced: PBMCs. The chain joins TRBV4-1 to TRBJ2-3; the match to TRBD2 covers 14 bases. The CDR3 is CASSPEIRLAGGPGGTQYF. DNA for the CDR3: TGCGCCAGCAGCCCCGAAATCAGACTAGCGGGAGGGCCGGGGGGGACGCAGTATTTT.